This T cell receptor beta chain was recovered during a study of T cells in Graves' hyperthyroidism and ophthalmopathy. This CDR3 has 14 amino acids. The V end lost 5 bases, the J end lost 1 base, and 11 bases lay between the germline ends. Germline lookup yields CDR1 SGHVS and CDR2 FQNEAQ. Each diagnosis was grounded in clinical symptoms, serum thyroxine and TRAb, thyroid ultrasound, and orbital computed tomography. The source of the PBMCs was 10 ml of fresh peripheral blood. This clonotype was counted at least ten times. It was RNA transcripts that yielded the amplified TCR beta CDR3 regions. The TCR CDR3 was amplified in a first-round RT-PCR using the HTBI primer set. TCRdb called the multiplex PCR reads again in MiXCR, with one record for every CDR3 protein. This table has about 400,000 distinct CDR3 sequences, about 14% appearing once.

The clonotype comes from a young man with Graves' ophthalmopathy. The sequenced sample consisted of blood. V gene TRBV7-8 combines with J gene TRBJ2-5; D not certain. The CDR3 DNA sequence: TGTGCCAGCAGCGCCCGCCCGCTCCAAGAGACCCAGTACTTC. Translated, it gives CASSARPLQETQYF.